The clone carrying this T cell receptor (beta chain) was found a few times. Germline V gives CDR1 MGHRA, CDR2 YSYEKL. V was clipped by 3 bases and J by 5 bases, with 13 bases between them. CDR3 length: 15 amino acids. These data belong to a study of T cells after yellow fever vaccination. TCRdb reanalysed the 5' RACE reads using MiXCR and keeps one entry per CDR3 protein. The sample contains 300,000 or so distinct CDR3 sequences, 8.7% of which appear only once. The sample was CD4+ T cells sorted from PBMCs, taken 5 days after the yellow fever booster vaccination. This sequence originates from a man younger than 35 who received the YFV17D yellow fever vaccine. The V call is TRBV4-1, the J call TRBJ2-2, with D possibly TRBD2 on 5 matching bases. The CDR3 reads CASSQPTRRTGELFF. The CDR3 DNA reads as TGCGCCAGCAGCCAGCCAACTAGGCGGACCGGGGAGCTGTTTTTT.